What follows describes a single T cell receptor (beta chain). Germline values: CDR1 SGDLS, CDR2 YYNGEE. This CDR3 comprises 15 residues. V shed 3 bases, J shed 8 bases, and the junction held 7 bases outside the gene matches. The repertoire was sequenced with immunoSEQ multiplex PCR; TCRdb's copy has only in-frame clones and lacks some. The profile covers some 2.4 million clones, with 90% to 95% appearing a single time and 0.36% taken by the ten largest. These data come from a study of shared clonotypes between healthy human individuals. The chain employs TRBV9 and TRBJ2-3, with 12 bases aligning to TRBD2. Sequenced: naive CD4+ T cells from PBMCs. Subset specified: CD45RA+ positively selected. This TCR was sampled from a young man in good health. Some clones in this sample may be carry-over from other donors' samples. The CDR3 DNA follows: TGTGCCAGCAGCGCGACTAGCGGGAGATCTGTTACGCAGTATTTT. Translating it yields CASSATSGRSVTQYF.